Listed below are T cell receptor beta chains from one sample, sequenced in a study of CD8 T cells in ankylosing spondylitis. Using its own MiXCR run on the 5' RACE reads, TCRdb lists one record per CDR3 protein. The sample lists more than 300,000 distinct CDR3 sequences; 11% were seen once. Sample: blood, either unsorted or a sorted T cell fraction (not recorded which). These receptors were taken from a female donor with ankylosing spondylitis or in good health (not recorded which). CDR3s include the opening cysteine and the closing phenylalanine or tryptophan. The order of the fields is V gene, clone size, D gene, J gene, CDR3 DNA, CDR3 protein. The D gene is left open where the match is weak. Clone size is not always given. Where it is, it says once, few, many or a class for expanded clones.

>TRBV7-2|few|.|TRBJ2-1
TGTGCCAGCAGCTTAGCGTCCCCTAGCCCCAATGAGCAGTTCTTC
CASSLASPSPNEQFF
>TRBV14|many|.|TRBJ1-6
TGTGCCAGCAGCCAATCAAGGAGGGGGTATAATTCACCCCTCCACTTT
CASSQSRRGYNSPLHF
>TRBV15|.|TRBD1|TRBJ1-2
TGTGCCACCAGCAGTGAAACAGGGGACTATGGCTACACCTTC
CATSSETGDYGYTF
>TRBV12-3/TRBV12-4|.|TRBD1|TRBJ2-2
TGTGCCAGCACCCCCGCTGGGACAGGGGCCACCGGGGAGCTGTTTTTT
CASTPAGTGATGELFF
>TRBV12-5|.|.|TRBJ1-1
TGTGCTAGTGGACCTCAGGGAGTGAACACTGAAGCTTTCTTT
CASGPQGVNTEAFF
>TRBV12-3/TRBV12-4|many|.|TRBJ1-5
TGTGCCAGCAGTTTTATGGGGTCGGGTGACCAGCCCCAGCATTTT
CASSFMGSGDQPQHF
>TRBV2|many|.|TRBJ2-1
TGTGCCAGCAGTGAACAAGGCTTCGGTGAGCAGTTCTTC
CASSEQGFGEQFF
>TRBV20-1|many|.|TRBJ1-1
TGCAGTTATTTCGGGTCCGGGAACACTGAAGCTTTCTTT
CSYFGSGNTEAFF
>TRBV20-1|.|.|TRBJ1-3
TGCAGTGCTGGCGAGGGTGCAACCTCTGGAAACACCATATATTTT
CSAGEGATSGNTIYF
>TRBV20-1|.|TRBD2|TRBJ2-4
TGCAGTGCTAGGCAGCGGGGGCGCCAAAACATTCAGTACTTC
CSARQRGRQNIQYF
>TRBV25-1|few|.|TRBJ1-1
TGTGCCAGCAGTGAATATTGGGGGGGGCACACTGAAGCTTTCTTT
CASSEYWGGHTEAFF
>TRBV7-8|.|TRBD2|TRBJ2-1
TGTGCCATCAGCTTATCTAGCGGGACTTACAATGAGCAGTTCTTC
CAISLSSGTYNEQFF
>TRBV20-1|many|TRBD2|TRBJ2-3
TGCAGTGCTTTTACCGGGACTAGCGGGGGGACAGATACGCAGTATTTT
CSAFTGTSGGTDTQYF
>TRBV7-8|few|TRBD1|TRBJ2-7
TGTGCCAGCAGCCAAAACAGGGGGAGTTCCTACGAGCAGTACTTC
CASSQNRGSSYEQYF
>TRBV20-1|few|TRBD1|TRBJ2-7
TGCAGTGCTTGGAGGACAGGCTCCTACGAGCAGTACTTC
CSAWRTGSYEQYF
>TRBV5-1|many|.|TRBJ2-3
TGCGCCAGCAGCTTGGGCGGGACTCGCACAGATACGCAGTATTTT
CASSLGGTRTDTQYF
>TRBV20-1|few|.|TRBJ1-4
TGCAGTGCCGGGGGGGTTACGGAGGATGAAAAACTGTTTTTT
CSAGGVTEDEKLFF
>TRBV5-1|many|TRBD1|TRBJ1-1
TGCGCCAGCAGTCTTAGGGACAGTGAAGCTTTCTTT
CASSLRDSEAFF
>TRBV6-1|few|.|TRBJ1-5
TGTGCCAGCTCAAACAACGGGAACGATCAGCCCCAGCATTTT
CASSNNGNDQPQHF
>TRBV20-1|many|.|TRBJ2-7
TGCAGTGCTGGCACACGTCGCTCCTACGAGCAGTACTTC
CSAGTRRSYEQYF
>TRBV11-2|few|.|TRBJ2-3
TGTGCCAGCAGCTTTAGCGATGGGGCACAGACGCAGTATTTT
CASSFSDGAQTQYF
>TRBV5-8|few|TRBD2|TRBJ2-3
TGTGCCAGCACCCTGGGGGCTCTAGCGGGAACAGATACGCAGTATTTT
CASTLGALAGTDTQYF
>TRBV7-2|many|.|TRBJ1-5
TGTGCCAGCAGCTTATGGGCGGGGCCCCAGCCCCAGCATTTT
CASSLWAGPQPQHF
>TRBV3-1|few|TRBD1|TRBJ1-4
TGTGCCAGCAGCTCAAGACAGGGTGCTAATGAAAAACTGTTTTTT
CASSSRQGANEKLFF
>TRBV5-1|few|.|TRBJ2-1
TGCGCCAGCAGCCCACCTGGGACTTCATCACAGGAGCAGTTCTTC
CASSPPGTSSQEQFF
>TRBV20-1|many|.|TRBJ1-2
TGCAGTGCTAGAGATCCTGCGTTGGACAGAATATATGGCTACACCTTC
CSARDPALDRIYGYTF
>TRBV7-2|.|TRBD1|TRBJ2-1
TGTGCCAGCAGCTCCCGGACAGGGTACTACAATGAGCAGTTCTTC
CASSSRTGYYNEQFF
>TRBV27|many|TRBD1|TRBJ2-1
TGTGCCAGCATTGACTATGGGACAGGGCACAATGAGCAGTTCTTC
CASIDYGTGHNEQFF